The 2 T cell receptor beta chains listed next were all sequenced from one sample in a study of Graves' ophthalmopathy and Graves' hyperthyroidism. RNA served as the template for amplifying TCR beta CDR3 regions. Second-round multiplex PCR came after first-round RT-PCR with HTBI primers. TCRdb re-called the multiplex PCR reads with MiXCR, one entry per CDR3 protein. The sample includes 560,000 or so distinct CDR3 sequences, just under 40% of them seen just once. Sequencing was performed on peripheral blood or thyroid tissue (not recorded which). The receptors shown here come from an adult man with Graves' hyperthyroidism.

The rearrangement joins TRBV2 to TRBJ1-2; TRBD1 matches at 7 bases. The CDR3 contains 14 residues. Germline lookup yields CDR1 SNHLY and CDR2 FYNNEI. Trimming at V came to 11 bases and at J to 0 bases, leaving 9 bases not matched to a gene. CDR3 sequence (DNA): TGTGCCGGCAAGGACAGGACCGCTAACTATGGCTACACCTTC. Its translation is CAGKDRTANYGYTF.

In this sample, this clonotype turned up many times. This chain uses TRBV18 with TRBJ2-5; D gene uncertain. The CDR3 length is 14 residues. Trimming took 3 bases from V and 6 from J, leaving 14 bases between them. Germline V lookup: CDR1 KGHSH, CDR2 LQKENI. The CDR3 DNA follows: TGTGCCAGCTCACCGGACGGTGGCTTTAAGACCCAGTACTTC. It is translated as CASSPDGGFKTQYF.